This paragraph covers one T cell receptor (beta chain) sequence. It has no known antigen specificity. Base qualities are missing; no much larger clone stands one base away. The data originate from a study of T cell responses to AZD1222 COVID-19 vaccine (dated by TCRdb to the early 2020s). Broadly, across the study: AZD1222 recipients whose second dose came at about 4 weeks and those whose second dose came at about 12 weeks were combined into one group, since spike-specific TCR depth and breadth did not differ between the two schedules. TCR sequencing covered roughly 230 trial participants: 200 to 210 given two doses of AZD1222 and 26 given two doses of MenACWY control vaccine. Trial participants were enrolled by age into 18-55, 56-69 and 70-plus year subgroups, with around 140, 26 and 57 TCR-sequenced participants respectively. Points the paper makes about the study in general: Epitopes outside the regions mutated in the B.1.351 and B.1.1.7 variants were reportedly recognized by nearly half of the unique spike-specific TCRs. No day 14 peak-response samples were available, so repertoires were characterized only after the peak T cell response. The whole spike protein was spanned by vaccine-associated CD4 TCRs, and dominant responses were seen in regions 160-218 and 743-854. The 56-69-year group was small, and its depth increase did not reach significance, likely because of low power. Participants were mostly white British and included more females than males, and it was suggested by the authors that clonal diversity may have been underestimated. After two AZD1222 doses, both the breadth and the depth of spike-specific TCRs were significantly higher than at day 0 and than in MenACWY recipients. Conclusions about previously exposed vaccinees are limited because only a handful of AZD1222 recipients were SARS-CoV-2 seropositive at baseline.

The CDR3 regions of human TCRbeta chains were analyzed by immunosequencing. Concerning the study's data processing: TCRs in the repertoires were matched against a reference library of SARS-CoV-2-specific TCRs that had been generated with the MIRA antigen-specificity platform. Breadth was defined as the fraction of unique TCRs that were SARS-CoV-2-associated, and depth was defined as the fraction of total T cells that were SARS-CoV-2-associated. Each spike-specific TCR was assigned to its reactive spike region and to a CD4 or CD8 class using the MIRA data. Log10-transformed breadth and depth values were compared by one-way ANOVA with Sidak's multiple comparisons tests. TCRdb re-hosts the immuneACCESS table, in-frame sequences only. Its copies lack some clones; in the studies checked, an unresolved V gene accounts for under half of them, and the cause for the rest is not known. Clonal size and the V and J genes are those of that table, whereas D and trimming came from the DNA. This sample has about 130,000 clones in its table, and more than 90% of those were observed once. The leading ten clones occupy 1.5% to 2% of the sample.

Reading the germline V gene gives CDR1 SGHNT and CDR2 YENEEA. The CDR3 contains 13 residues, cysteine and phenylalanine counted. CDR3 DNA only is kept here, 39 bases in frame from base 1. V and J lose 0 bases and 6 bases, and a span of 9 bases separates them. In the paper's terms, the time point label means: baseline before first vaccination. Samples from vaccinated people were obtained from the UK trials COV001 and COV002, which included a single-blind randomized controlled phase 2/3 trial of AZD1222 (ChAdOx1 nCoV-19) in healthy adults. For TCRbeta chain sequencing, PBMC samples were collected from trial participants at day 0 and at day 28 after the second dose.

The source is an adult in good health. The chain uses TRBV11-3 and TRBJ2-7; the D gene cannot be named for sure. The sample in question was peripheral blood, obtained on day 0 of AZD1222 vaccination. CDR3 sequence: CASSLESSAEQYF. The DNA sequence reads TGTGCCAGCAGCTTAGAAAGTTCCGCCGAGCAGTACTTC.